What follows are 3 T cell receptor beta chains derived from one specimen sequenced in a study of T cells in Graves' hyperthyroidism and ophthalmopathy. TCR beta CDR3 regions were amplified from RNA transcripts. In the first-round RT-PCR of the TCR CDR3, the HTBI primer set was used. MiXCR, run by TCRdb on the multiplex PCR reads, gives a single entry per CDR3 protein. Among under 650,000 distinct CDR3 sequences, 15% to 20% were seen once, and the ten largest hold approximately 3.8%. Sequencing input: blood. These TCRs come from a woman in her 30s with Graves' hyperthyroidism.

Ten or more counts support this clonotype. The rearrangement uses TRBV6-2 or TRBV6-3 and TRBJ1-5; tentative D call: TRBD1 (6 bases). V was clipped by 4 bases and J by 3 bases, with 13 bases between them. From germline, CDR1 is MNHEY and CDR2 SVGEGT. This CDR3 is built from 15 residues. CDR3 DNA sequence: TGTGCCAGCAGTTCGGGGGCGGCAGACAATCAGCCCCAGCATTTT. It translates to CASSSGAADNQPQHF.

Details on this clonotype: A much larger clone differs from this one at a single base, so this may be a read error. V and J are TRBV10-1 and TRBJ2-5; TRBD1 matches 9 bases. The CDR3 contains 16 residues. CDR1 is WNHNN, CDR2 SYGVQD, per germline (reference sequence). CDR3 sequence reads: CASSKGQGSQQGTQYF. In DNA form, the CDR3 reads TGCGCCAGCAGTAAAGGACAGGGGTCCCAACAAGGGACCCAGTACTTC.

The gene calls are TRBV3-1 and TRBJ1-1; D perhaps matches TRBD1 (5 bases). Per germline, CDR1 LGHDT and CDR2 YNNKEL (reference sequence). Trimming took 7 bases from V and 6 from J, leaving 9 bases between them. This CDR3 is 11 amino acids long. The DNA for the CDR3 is TGTGCCAGCATCGGGACGGCTGAAGCTTTCTTT. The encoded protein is CASIGTAEAFF.